The next 14 T cell receptor beta chains were all read from a single sample in a study of T-cell reconstitution after alpha-beta-depleted transplantation in children. Unique molecular identifiers were used to barcode this TCRbeta library. TCRdb redid the calling of the PCR reads with MiXCR, one entry per CDR3 protein. Found here are fewer than 550,000 distinct CDR3 sequences, under 13% of them singletons; the top ten hold roughly 6%. Sequencing was performed on PBMCs from the stem cell graft donor, taken from the stem cell graft. These receptors were taken from a human donor who donated a stem cell graft to a child with acute myeloid leukemia.

This chain's CDR3 is CASSLEGSSSYEQYF. The CDR3 DNA reads as TGCGCCAGCAGCTTGGAAGGCAGTAGCTCCTACGAGCAGTACTTC. The V gene is TRBV5-1, the J gene TRBJ2-7; D is undetermined. The germline CDR1 and CDR2 sequences are SGHRS and YFSETQ. V shed 0 bases and J shed 0 bases, with 10 bases lying between them. The CDR3 loop spans 15 amino acids.

This clonotype appeared many times. V gene TRBV20-1 combines with J gene TRBJ1-5; no reliable D call. Trimming pared 1 base from V and 2 bases from J, leaving 9 bases between. This CDR3 comprises 14 residues. Germline V gene lookup returns CDR1 DFQATT and CDR2 SNEGSKA (reference sequence). CDR3 sequence reads: CSARVGEGNQPQHF. In DNA, the CDR3 is TGCAGTGCTAGAGTAGGAGAGGGCAATCAGCCCCAGCATTTT.

This clonotype was found a few times. The V call is TRBV28, the J call TRBJ2-2; D could derive from TRBD1 or TRBD2 (5 bases each). Germline loops: CDR1 MDHEN, CDR2 SYDVKM. The V and J ends lost 4 bases and 0 bases respectively, with 9 bases between them. The CDR3 covers 15 residues. The CDR3: CASSSGAANTGELFF. The DNA of the CDR3 is TGTGCCAGCAGTTCCGGGGCGGCGAACACCGGGGAGCTGTTTTTT. Supplemented by reference TRBV28 and TRBJ2-2, the full variable domain reads DVKVTQSSRYLVKRTGEKVFLECVQDMDHENMFWYRQDPGLGLRLIYFSYDVKMKEKGDIPEGYSVSREKKERFSLILESASTNQTSMYLCASSSGAANTGELFFGEGSRLTVL.

This clonotype has ten or more counts. The J gene is TRBJ2-5, the V gene TRBV4-1, with 9 bases lining up with TRBD1. Trimming at V came to 3 bases and at J to 2 bases, leaving 4 bases not matched to a gene. CDR1 MGHRA and CDR2 YSYEKL come from the germline V gene. The CDR3 has 15 amino acids. Here the CDR3 DNA reads TGCGCCAGCAGCCAGGGAGACAGGGGGCAAGAGACCCAGTACTTC. Its translation is CASSQGDRGQETQYF.

The chain carries TRBV5-1 and TRBJ1-2, with D unclear. The germline V and J ends were trimmed by 1 base and 5 bases, with 9 bases remaining between them. The germline V gene encodes CDR1 SGHRS and CDR2 YFSETQ. The length of the CDR3 is 13 residues. This CDR3 reads CASSLTKTYGYTF. CDR3 bases: TGCGCCAGCAGCTTGACCAAGACGTATGGCTACACCTTC.

The chain combines TRBV5-5 with TRBJ1-1; weak D call: TRBD1 (5 bases). CDR1 and CDR2 (germline): SGHKS, YYEKEE (reference sequence). V dropped 5 bases and J dropped 2 bases, with 13 bases sitting between them. The CDR3 totals 14 residues. This chain's CDR3 is CASSKMTANTEAFF. The CDR3, as DNA: TGTGCCAGCAGTAAGATGACAGCAAACACTGAAGCTTTCTTT.

This clonotype has at least ten counts. The gene calls are TRBV5-1 and TRBJ1-2, with 8 bases aligning to TRBD1. This CDR3 has 13 amino acids. Trimming at V came to 4 bases and at J to 6 bases, leaving 5 bases not matched to a gene. CDR1 and CDR2 (germline): SGHRS, YFSETQ. CDR3 coding DNA: TGCGCCAGCAGCCTGGACAGGGACCATGGCTACACCTTC. As protein: CASSLDRDHGYTF.

The table lists this clonotype with a few counts. This chain uses TRBV6-2 or TRBV6-3 with TRBJ2-1; a weak D match, TRBD2 (6 bases). Germline assignment: CDR1 MNHEY and CDR2 SVGEGT. The CDR3 covers 14 residues. V lost 10 bases, J lost 7 bases, and 20 bases lay in between. CDR3 residues: CATGRGSLRNEQFF. For the CDR3, the DNA is TGTGCCACCGGCCGGGGGAGTCTTAGAAATGAGCAGTTCTTC.

This clonotype was counted ten times or more. The chain employs TRBV20-1 and TRBJ2-7; TRBD2 matches 9 bases. The CDR3 extends over 14 amino acids. CDR1 DFQATT and CDR2 SNEGSKA come from the germline V gene (reference sequence). V was clipped by 5 bases and J by 4 bases; unmatched bases: 9. The chain's CDR3 is CSAGSEAGGYEQYF. The CDR3 coding sequence is TGCAGTGCTGGGAGTGAGGCGGGAGGGTACGAGCAGTACTTC.

This clonotype was observed a few times. This sequence joins TRBV2 and TRBJ2-3, with D perhaps matching TRBD1 (6 bases). This CDR3 has 15 residues. Germline-derived CDR1 and CDR2 are SNHLY and FYNNEI. The V end lost 3 bases, the J end lost 2 bases, and 12 bases lay between the germline ends. The CDR3 DNA reads as TGTGCCAGCAGTGAGGGGACACTCGTCACAGATACGCAGTATTTT. Translated, it gives CASSEGTLVTDTQYF.

The chain joins TRBV5-5 to TRBJ1-1; D ambiguous. The CDR3 contains 14 residues. The V gene lost 0 bases and the J gene lost 3 bases, with 9 bases spanning the gap. Germline V lookup: CDR1 SGHKS, CDR2 YYEKEE (reference sequence). DNA of the CDR3: TGTGCCAGCAGCTTGGCTCCGGCCTACACTGAAGCTTTCTTT. This gives the protein CASSLAPAYTEAFF.

This clonotype came up a few times. The gene calls are TRBV11-2 and TRBJ2-7; 7 bases align to TRBD1. Trimming took 4 bases from V and 5 from J; bases not matched to a gene: 14. This CDR3 has 16 residues. Germline CDR1 is SGHAT and CDR2 is FQNNGV. In DNA, the CDR3 is TGTGCCAGCAGCTCGGGGACAGCGTATATCCCCCACGAGCAGTACTTC. It yields the protein CASSSGTAYIPHEQYF.

V and J are TRBV6-2 or TRBV6-3 and TRBJ1-2; D is unclear. From germline, CDR1 is MNHEY and CDR2 SVGEGT. Trimming cost V 2 bases and J 4 bases, with 14 bases left between them. This CDR3 region has 15 residues. CDR3 sequence (DNA): TGTGCCAGCAGTTACCCGAGGGCGGCTCTCTATGGCTACACCTTC. It encodes CASSYPRAALYGYTF.

The chain recombines TRBV11-2 with TRBJ2-2; the D gene is possibly TRBD2 (6 bases). Trimming removed 5 bases at V and 5 bases at J, with 9 bases between. This CDR3 spans 13 amino acids. The V gene's germline CDR1 is SGHAT and CDR2 FQNNGV. The CDR3 DNA follows: TGTGCCAGCAGCCCGCGGGAAACCGGGGAGCTGTTTTTT. Amino acids: CASSPRETGELFF.